This TCR beta chain appears in the sequencing data of a study of a mutant IDH1 vaccine in newly diagnosed glioma. Findings and caveats of the study: Pseudoprogression seemed unrelated to changes in top peripheral T cell clonotypes.

The time point: week 35, safety follow-up. Vaccination comprised doses that each held 300 ug of mutant IDH1 20-mer peptide, plus topical imiquimod. In the case of this clone: Its cognate antigen is unknown.

Using immunoSEQ multiplex PCR, the repertoire was profiled, and TCRdb retains in-frame clones only, with some absent. The sample gives 25,000 to 30,000 clones, roughly 82% of which show up once; more than 6.5% is in the top ten. J gave up 1 base and V 3 bases, and 3 bases lay outside the gene matches. The CDR3 length is 15 residues. Germline CDR1 reads LNHNV; CDR2 reads YYDKDF (reference sequence). This TCR derives from a man aged 45-60 years with glioma. The sequencing here drew on PBMCs, taken from a glioma patient whose treatment included an IDH1 peptide vaccine. The chain has TRBV15 and TRBJ2-1; 7 bases fit TRBD1. In nucleotides, the CDR3 is TGTGCCACCAGCAGGAGACAGGGATCCTACAATGAGCAGTTCTTC. It encodes CATSRRQGSYNEQFF.